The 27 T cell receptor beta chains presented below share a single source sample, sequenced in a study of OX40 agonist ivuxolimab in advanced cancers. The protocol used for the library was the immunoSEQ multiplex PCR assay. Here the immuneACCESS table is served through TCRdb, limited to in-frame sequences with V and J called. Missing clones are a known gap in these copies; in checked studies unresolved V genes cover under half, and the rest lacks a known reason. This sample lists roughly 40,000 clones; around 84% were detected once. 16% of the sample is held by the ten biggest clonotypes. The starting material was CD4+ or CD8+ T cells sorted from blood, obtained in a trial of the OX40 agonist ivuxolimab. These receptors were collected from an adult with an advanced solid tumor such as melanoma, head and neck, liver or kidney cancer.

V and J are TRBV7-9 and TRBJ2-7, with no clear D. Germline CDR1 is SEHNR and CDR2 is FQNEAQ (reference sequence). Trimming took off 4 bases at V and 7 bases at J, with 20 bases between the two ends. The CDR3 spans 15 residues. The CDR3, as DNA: TGTGCCAGCAGCTCACCACTGGACGGAGTCCTTGAGCAGTACTTC. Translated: CASSSPLDGVLEQYF.

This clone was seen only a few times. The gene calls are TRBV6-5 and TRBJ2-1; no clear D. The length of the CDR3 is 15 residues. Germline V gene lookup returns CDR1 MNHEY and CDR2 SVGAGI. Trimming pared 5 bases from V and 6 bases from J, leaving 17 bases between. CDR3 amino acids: CASSPTVGRFNEQFF. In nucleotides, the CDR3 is TGTGCCAGCAGTCCTACCGTCGGGCGATTCAATGAGCAGTTCTTC.

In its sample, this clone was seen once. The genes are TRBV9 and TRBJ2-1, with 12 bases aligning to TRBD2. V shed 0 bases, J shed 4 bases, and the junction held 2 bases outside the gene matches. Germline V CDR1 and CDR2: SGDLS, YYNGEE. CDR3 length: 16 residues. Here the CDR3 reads CASSVEGLAGYNEQFF. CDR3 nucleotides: TGTGCCAGCAGCGTAGAGGGACTAGCGGGTTACAATGAGCAGTTCTTC. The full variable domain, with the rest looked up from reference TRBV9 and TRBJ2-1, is DSGVTQTPKHLITATGQRVTLRCSPRSGDLSVYWYQQSLDQGLQFLIQYYNGEERAKGNILERFSAQQFPDLHSELNLSSLELGDSALYFCASSVEGLAGYNEQFFGPGTRLTVL.

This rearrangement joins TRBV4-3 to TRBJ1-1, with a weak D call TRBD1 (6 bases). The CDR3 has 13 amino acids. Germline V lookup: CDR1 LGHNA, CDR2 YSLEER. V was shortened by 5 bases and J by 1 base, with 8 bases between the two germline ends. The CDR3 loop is CASSKQGNTEAFF. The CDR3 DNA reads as TGCGCCAGCAGCAAACAGGGGAACACTGAAGCTTTCTTT.

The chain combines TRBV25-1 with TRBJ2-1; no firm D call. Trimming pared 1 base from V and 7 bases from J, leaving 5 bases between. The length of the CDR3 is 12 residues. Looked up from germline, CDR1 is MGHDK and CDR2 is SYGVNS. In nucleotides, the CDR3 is TGTGCCAGCAGTGAATTAATAAATGAGCAGTTCTTC. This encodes CASSELINEQFF. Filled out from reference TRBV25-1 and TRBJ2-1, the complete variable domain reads EADIYQTPRYLVIGTGKKITLECSQTMGHDKMYWYQQDPGMELHLIHYSYGVNSTEKGDLSSESTVSRIRTEHFPLTLESARPSHTSQYLCASSELINEQFFGPGTRLTVL.

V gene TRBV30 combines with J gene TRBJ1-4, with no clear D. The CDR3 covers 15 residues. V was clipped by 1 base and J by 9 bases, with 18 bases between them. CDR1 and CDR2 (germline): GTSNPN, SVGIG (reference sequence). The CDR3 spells CAWSGSGGVHQKLFF. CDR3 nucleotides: TGTGCCTGGAGTGGAAGTGGCGGGGTCCACCAAAAACTGTTTTTT.

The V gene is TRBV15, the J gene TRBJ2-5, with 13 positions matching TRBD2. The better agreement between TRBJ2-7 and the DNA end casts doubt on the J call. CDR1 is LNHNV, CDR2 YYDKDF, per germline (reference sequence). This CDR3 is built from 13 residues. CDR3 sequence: CATRTSGGPEQYF. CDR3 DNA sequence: TGTGCCACTAGGACTAGCGGGGGTCCCGAGCAGTACTTC.

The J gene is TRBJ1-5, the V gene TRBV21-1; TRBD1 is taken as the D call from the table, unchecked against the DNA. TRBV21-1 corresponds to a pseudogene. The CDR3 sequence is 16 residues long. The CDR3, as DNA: TGTGCCAGCAGCCACTTGACAGGGGTCAGGGATCAGCCCCAGCATTTT. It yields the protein CASSHLTGVRDQPQHF.

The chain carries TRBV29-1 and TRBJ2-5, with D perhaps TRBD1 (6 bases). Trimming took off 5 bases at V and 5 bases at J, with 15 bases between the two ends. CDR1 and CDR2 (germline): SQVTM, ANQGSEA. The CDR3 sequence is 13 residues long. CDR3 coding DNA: TGCAGCGTTTCGGACAGAGAATGGGAGACCCAGTACTTC. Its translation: CSVSDREWETQYF.

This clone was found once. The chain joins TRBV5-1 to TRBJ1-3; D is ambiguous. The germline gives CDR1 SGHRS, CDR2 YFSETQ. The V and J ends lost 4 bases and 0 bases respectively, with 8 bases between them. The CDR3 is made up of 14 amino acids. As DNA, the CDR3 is TGCGCCAGCAGCCCAACAAGCTCTGGAAACACCATATATTTT. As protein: CASSPTSSGNTIYF.

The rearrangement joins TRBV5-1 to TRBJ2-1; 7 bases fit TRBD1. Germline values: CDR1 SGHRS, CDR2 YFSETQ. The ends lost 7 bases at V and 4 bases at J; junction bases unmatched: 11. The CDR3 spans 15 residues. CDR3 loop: CASQSDRVYYNEQFF. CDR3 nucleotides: TGCGCCAGCCAATCCGACAGGGTGTATTACAATGAGCAGTTCTTC.

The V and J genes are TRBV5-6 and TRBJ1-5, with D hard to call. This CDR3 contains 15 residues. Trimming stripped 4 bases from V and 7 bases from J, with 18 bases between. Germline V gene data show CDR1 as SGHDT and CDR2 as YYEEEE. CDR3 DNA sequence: TGTGCCAGCAGCCGGGAGGGTAAGTGGGGACAGCCCCAGCATTTT. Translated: CASSREGKWGQPQHF.

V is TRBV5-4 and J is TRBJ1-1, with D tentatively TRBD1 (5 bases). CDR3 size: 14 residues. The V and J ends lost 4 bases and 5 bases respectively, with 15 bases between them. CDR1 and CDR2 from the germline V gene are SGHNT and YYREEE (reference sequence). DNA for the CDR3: TGTGCCAGCAGCCGTCCCCCTCGGGGGACTGAAGCTTTCTTT. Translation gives CASSRPPRGTEAFF.

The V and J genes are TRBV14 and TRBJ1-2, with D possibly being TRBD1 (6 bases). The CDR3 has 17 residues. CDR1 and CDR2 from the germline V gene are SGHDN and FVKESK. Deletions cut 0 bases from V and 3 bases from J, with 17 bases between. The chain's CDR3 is CASSQEGASGAYYGYTF. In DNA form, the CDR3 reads TGTGCCAGCAGCCAAGAGGGTGCGTCAGGGGCCTACTATGGCTACACCTTC.

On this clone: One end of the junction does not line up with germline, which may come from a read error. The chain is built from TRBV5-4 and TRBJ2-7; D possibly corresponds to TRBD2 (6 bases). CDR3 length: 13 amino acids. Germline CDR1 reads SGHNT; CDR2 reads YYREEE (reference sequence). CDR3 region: CASRLWGVYEQYF. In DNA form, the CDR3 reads TGTGCCAGCCGCTTATGGGGGGTTTACGAGCAGTACTTC.

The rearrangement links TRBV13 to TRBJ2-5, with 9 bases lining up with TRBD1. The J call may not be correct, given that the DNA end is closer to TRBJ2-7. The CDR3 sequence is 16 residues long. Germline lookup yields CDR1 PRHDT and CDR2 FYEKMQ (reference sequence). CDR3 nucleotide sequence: TGTGCCAGCAGCTTTAGGACAGGGGAGAGCTCCTACGAGCAGTACTTC. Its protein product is CASSFRTGESSYEQYF.

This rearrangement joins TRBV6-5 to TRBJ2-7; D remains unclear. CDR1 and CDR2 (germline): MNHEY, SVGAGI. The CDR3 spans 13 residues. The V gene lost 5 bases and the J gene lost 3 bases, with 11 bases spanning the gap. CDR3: CASSPGSLYEQYF. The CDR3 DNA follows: TGTGCCAGCAGTCCGGGCTCCCTCTACGAGCAGTACTTC.

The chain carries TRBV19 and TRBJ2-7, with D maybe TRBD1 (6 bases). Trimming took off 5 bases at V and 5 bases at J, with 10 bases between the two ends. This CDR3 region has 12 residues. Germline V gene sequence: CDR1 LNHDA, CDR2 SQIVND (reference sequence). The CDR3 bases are TGTGCCAGTAGTCCCCCAGGGGACGAGCAGTACTTC. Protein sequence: CASSPPGDEQYF.

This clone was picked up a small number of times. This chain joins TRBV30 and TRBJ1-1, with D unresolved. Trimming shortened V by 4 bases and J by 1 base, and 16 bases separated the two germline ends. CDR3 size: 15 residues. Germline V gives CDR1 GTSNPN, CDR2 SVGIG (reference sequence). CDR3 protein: CAWNWGQVGNTEAFF. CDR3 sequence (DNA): TGTGCCTGGAATTGGGGTCAGGTCGGGAACACTGAAGCTTTCTTT.

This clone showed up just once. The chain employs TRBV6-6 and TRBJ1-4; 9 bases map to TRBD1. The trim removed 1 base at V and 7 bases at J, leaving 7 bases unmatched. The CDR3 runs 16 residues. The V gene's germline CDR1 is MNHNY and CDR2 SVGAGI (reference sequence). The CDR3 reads CASSYWEQGAGEKLFF. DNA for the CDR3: TGTGCCAGCAGTTACTGGGAACAGGGGGCGGGTGAAAAACTGTTTTTT.

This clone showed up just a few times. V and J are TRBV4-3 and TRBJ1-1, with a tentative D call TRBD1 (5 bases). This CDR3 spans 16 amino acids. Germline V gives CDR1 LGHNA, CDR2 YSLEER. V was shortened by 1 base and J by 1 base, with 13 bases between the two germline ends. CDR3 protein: CASSQVLRGANTEAFF. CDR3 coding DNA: TGCGCCAGCAGCCAAGTCCTTCGGGGCGCGAACACTGAAGCTTTCTTT.

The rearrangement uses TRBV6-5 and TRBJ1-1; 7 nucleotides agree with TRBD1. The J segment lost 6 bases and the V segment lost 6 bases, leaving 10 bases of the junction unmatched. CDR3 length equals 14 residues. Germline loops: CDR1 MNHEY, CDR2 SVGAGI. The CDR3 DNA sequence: TGTGCCAGCAGAAGGGGGCAGGGGGGCTCTGAAGCTTTCTTT. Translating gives CASRRGQGGSEAFF.

CDR3 amino acids: CSVVGREADGYTF. Written as DNA, the CDR3 is TGCAGCGTTGTAGGCAGGGAGGCTGATGGCTACACCTTC. The chain is built from TRBV29-1 and TRBJ1-2; weak D call: TRBD1 (5 bases). This CDR3 contains 13 residues. Trimming pared 4 bases from V and 6 bases from J, leaving 15 bases between. Germline V gene sequence: CDR1 SQVTM, CDR2 ANQGSEA.

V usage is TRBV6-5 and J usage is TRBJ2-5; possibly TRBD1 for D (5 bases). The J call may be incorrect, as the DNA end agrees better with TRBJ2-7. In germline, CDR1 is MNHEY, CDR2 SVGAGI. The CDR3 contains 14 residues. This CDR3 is CASSYRTNYYEQYF. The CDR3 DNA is TGTGCCAGCAGTTACAGGACAAACTACTACGAGCAGTACTTC.

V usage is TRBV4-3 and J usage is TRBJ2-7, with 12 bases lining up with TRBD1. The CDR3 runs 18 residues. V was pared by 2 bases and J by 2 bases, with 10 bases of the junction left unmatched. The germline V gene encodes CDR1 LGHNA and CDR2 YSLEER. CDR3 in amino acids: CASSQSIGGQGATYEQYF. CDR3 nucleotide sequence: TGCGCCAGCAGCCAATCCATCGGGGGACAGGGGGCCACCTACGAGCAGTACTTC.

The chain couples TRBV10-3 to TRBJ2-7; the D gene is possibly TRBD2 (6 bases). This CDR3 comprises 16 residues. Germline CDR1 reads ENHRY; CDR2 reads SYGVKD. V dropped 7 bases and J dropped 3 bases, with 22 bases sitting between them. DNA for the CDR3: TGTGCCATCAATTTCGATGGGGCCGGGGGAAGCTACGAGCAGTACTTC. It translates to CAINFDGAGGSYEQYF.

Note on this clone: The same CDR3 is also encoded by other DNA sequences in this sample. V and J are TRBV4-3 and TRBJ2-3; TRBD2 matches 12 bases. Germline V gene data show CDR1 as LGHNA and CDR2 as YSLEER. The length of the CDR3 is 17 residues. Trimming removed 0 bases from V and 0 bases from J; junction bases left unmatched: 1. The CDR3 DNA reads TGCGCCAGCAGCCAAGATGGGACTAGCGGGAGCACAGATACGCAGTATTTT. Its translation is CASSQDGTSGSTDTQYF.